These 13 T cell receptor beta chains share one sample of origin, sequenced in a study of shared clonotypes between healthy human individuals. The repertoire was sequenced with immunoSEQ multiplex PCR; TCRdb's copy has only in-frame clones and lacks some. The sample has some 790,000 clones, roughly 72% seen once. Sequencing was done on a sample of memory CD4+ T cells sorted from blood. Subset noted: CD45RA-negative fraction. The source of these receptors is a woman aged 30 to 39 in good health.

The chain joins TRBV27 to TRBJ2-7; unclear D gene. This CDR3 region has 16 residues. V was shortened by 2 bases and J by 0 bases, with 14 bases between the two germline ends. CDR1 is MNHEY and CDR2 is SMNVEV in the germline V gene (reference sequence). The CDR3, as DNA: TGTGCCAGCAGTTTAACAATCACCAAAAGCTCCTACGAGCAGTACTTC. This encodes CASSLTITKSSYEQYF.

The CDR3 spells CASVPPGQETQYF. CDR3 nucleotides: TGTGCTAGTGTCCCGCCCGGTCAAGAGACCCAGTACTTC. The chain employs TRBV12-5 and TRBJ2-5; no definite D call. The CDR3 runs to 13 residues. The V gene lost 7 bases and the J gene lost 2 bases, with 11 bases spanning the gap. Looked up from germline, CDR1 is LGHNT and CDR2 is FRNRAP.

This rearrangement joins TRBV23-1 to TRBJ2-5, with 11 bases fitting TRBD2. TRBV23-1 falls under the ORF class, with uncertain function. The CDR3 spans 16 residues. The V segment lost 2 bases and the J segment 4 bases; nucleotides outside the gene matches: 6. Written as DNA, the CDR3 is TGCGCCAGCAGTCAAACCCGGCTAGCGGGAGGAGAGACCCAGTACTTC. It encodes CASSQTRLAGGETQYF.

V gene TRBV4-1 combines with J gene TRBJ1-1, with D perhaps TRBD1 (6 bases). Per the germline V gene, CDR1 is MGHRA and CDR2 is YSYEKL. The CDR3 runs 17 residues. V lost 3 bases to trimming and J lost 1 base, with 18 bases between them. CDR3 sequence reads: CASSHRGAGVPNTEAFF. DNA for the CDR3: TGCGCCAGCAGCCACCGGGGGGCCGGGGTACCGAACACTGAAGCTTTCTTT.

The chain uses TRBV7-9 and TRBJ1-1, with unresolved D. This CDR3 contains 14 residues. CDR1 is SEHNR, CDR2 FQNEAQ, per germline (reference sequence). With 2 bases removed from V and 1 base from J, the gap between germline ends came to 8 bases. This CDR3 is CASSLILKNTEAFF. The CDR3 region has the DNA TGTGCCAGCAGCTTAATTTTAAAGAACACTGAAGCTTTCTTT.

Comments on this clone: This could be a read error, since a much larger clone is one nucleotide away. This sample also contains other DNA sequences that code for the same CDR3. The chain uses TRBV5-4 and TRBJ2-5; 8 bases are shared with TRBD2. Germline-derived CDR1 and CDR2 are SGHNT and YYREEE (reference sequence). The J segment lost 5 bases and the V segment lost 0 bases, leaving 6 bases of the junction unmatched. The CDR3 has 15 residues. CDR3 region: CASSLAGGPGETQYF. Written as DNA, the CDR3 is TGTGCCAGCAGCTTGGCGGGAGGGCCAGGGGAGACCCAGTACTTC.

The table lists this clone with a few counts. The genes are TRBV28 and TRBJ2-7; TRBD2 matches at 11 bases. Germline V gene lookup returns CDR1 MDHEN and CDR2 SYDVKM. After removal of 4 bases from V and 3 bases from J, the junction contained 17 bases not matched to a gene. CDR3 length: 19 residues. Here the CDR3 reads CASSSLTGLAGGGGYEQYF. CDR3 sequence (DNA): TGTGCCAGCAGTTCATTAACTGGTCTAGCGGGAGGAGGGGGCTACGAGCAGTACTTC.

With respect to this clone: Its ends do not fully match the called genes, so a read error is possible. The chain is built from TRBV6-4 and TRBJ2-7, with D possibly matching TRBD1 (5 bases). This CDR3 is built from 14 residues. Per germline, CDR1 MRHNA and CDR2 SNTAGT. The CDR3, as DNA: TGTGCCAGCAGTTACTCGAAGGGGATCTACGAGCAGTACTTC. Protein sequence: CASSYSKGIYEQYF.

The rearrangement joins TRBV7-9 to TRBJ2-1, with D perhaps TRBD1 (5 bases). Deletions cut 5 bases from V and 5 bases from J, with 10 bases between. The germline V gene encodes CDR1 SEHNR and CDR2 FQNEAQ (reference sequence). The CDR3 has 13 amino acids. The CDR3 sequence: CASSRKGDNEQFF. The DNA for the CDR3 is TGTGCCAGCAGCCGTAAAGGGGACAATGAGCAGTTCTTC.

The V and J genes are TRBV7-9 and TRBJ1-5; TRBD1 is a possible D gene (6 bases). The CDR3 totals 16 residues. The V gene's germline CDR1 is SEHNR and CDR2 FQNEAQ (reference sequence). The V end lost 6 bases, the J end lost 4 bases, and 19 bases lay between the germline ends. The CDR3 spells CASRPPRRRGNQPQHF. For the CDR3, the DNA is TGTGCCAGCAGACCCCCCCGCAGGAGGGGGAATCAGCCCCAGCATTTT.

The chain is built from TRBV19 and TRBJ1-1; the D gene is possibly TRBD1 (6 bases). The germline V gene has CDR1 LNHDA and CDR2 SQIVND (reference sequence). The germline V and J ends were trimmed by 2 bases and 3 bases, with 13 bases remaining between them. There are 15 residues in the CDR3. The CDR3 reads CASSIQQGTDTEAFF. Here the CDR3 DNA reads TGTGCCAGTAGTATACAGCAGGGGACGGACACTGAAGCTTTCTTT.

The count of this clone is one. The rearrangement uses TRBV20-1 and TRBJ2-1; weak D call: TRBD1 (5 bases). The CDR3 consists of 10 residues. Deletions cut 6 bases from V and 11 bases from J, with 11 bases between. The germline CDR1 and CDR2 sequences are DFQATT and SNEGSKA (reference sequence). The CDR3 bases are TGCAGTGCCTGGACGGACAAGCAGTTCTTC. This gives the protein CSAWTDKQFF.

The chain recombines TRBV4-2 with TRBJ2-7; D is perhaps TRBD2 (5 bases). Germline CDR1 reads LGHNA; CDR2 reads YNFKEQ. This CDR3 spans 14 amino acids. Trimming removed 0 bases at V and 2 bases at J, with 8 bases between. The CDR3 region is CASSQDRGTYEQYF. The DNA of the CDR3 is TGTGCCAGCAGCCAAGATCGAGGGACCTACGAGCAGTACTTC.